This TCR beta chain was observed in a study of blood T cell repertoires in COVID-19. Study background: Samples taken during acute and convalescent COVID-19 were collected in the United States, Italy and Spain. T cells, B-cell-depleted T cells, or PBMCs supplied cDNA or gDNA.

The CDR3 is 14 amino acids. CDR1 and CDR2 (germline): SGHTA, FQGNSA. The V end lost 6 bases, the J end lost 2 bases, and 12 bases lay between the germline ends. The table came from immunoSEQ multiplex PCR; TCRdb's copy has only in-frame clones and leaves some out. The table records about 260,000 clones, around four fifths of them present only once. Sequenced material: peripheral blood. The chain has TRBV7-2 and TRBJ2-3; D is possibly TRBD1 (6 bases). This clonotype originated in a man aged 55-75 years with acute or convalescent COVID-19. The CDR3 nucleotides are TGTGCCAGCAGTTGGGACACCTACACAGATACGCAGTATTTT. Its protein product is CASSWDTYTDTQYF.